The entry that follows covers one T cell receptor (beta chain) sequence. The V gene's germline CDR1 is LGHNT and CDR2 FRNRAP. CDR3 size: 16 residues. V was pared by 3 bases and J by 6 bases, with 10 bases of the junction left unmatched. TCRdb's table, derived via immunoSEQ multiplex PCR, lists solely in-frame clones and lacks some. The sample lists 200,000 to 250,000 clones, around 83% seen once, with 5.5% to 7.5% in the top ten. The data were obtained in a study of blood T cell repertoires in COVID-19. The wider study: Sources were T cells, B-cell-depleted T cells, or PBMCs; the material itself was cDNA or gDNA.

Participants were placed into cohorts based on the clinical history they reported. The source of this sequence is a woman aged 35 to 49 who had recovered from COVID-19. The rearrangement joins TRBV12-5 to TRBJ2-3; TRBD2 aligns across 9 bases. The material sequenced was PBMCs or T cells enriched from blood (not recorded which). The CDR3 loop reads CASGFSLSGRGDTQYF. CDR3 coding DNA: TGTGCTAGTGGTTTTAGTCTTAGCGGGAGAGGTGATACGCAGTATTTT.